This T cell receptor (beta chain) came from a study of cytotoxic CD8 clonotypes in ibrutinib-treated CLL. Profiling relied on immunoSEQ multiplex PCR, and the TCRdb table lists in-frame clones only, not all of them. Of 45,000 to 60,000 clones in the sample, around 55% are singletons; the top ten hold roughly 20%. The CDR3 extends over 16 amino acids. Germline V gives CDR1 LNHDA, CDR2 SQIVND (reference sequence). The V gene lost 7 bases and the J gene lost 1 base, with 19 bases spanning the gap. The receptor was isolated from a human donor with chronic lymphocytic leukemia. This sequence joins TRBV19 and TRBJ1-1, with a tentative D call TRBD1 (5 bases). The sequenced sample was PBMCs, obtained after 24 months of ibrutinib treatment. CDR3 loop: CASTSNTGQANTEAFF. The CDR3 nucleotides are TGTGCCAGTACCTCTAATACGGGGCAAGCGAACACTGAAGCTTTCTTT.